This T cell receptor (beta chain) was recorded in a study of blood T cell repertoires in COVID-19 (dated by TCRdb to the early 2020s). With respect to the entire study: Samples covering the acute and convalescent phases of COVID-19 were provided by collaborators in the United States, Italy and Spain. The prospective study material was composed of cDNA or gDNA derived from T cells, B-cell-depleted T cells, or PBMCs. Deeply sampled blood TCRbeta repertoires from subjects exposed to, actively infected with, or recovered from COVID-19 were included in the dataset. The repertoires were made available in a free public database intended to serve as a resource for research on the immune response to SARS-CoV-2. The samples were drawn from two sources: the first 160 participants of the ongoing ImmuneRACE study, and 1,200 or so subjects contributed by 6 global collaborators. Nearly every sample came with metadata listing a de-identified subject ID, COVID-19 status, age in years and sex. Where HLA class I and class II types were available, the types were taken from metadata supplied by the sample provider, not from assay-based typing.

TCRbeta CDR3 regions were amplified from genomic DNA using the immunoSEQ Assay, a bias-controlled multiplex PCR. The study's processing was this. The number of nucleated cells in each sample was estimated by amplification of reference gene primers within the assay. To quantify the absolute abundance of each unique TCRbeta CDR3 rearrangement, sequence reads were collapsed and filtered. For each sample, productive Simpson clonality was calculated as the square root of Simpson's diversity index over productive rearrangements. The immuneACCESS repertoire file appears here via TCRdb, limited to in-frame rearrangements. These files lack a portion of the clones; in checked studies, under half of the deficit traces to unresolved V genes, and the cause of the others is not known. The D gene and trimming were derived from the DNA, and the V and J assignments and clone size from that table. A total of around 80,000 clones appear in this sample, around three quarters of them only once. The biggest ten clones account for around 6% of the sample.

On this clone itself: No cognate antigen has been identified for it. Per-base qualities were not stored, and no clone one base away is much larger.

Overall results and qualifications from the work: How much clinical and demographic metadata was included differed by source and by participant, and the metadata was provided uncurated.

The collaborating institutions used their own protocols to collect whole blood in K2EDTA tubes. For TCRbeta analysis, collaborators shipped samples in one of three forms: frozen whole blood, isolated PBMCs, or DNA extracted from either of those sample types. Inclusive of the bounding cysteine and phenylalanine, the CDR3 is 13 residues long. Only the CDR3 portion is preserved as DNA: 39 bases, with reading frame beginning at the first base. Based on the germline V gene (reference sequence), the CDR1 and CDR2 sequences are LNHDA and SQIVND. A distance of 8 bases separates the germline ends of V and J, which lose 3 bases and 3 bases respectively.

Recombination connected TRBV19 to TRBJ1-1, and the D gene may be TRBD1, 6 bases matching. Sequencing input: peripheral blood. The sequence derives from a man aged 45-65 years with active or convalescent COVID-19. Read as DNA, the sequence is TGTGCCAGTAGTATGAAGGGGGACACTGAAGCTTTCTTT. Its translation is CASSMKGDTEAFF. Supplemented by the reference TRBV19 and TRBJ1-1 proteins around the CDR3, the complete variable domain is DGGITQSPKYLFRKEGQNVTLSCEQNLNHDAMYWYRQDPGQGLRLIYYSQIVNDFQKGDIAEGYSVSREKKESFPLTVTSAQKNPTAFYLCASSMKGDTEAFFGQGTRLTVV.